This T cell receptor beta chain appears in the sequencing data of a study of spatial heterogeneity in lung cancer. Study-wide background: Samples came from roughly 72 TRACERx patients with untreated early-stage lung cancer. Researchers sequenced follow-up PBMC samples if they had them, and these came a median of around 2 years after resection.

Time point indicated: blood at routine non-recurrence follow-up after resection. Extraction of whole RNA from tumor, nontumor lung or frozen PBMC preceded unsorted sequencing. A unique molecular identifier was carried by every single TCR cDNA molecule. One entry per CDR3 protein results from TCRdb running MiXCR on the 5' RACE reads. The sample lists 2,600 or so distinct CDR3 sequences, around 29% seen once, with around a quarter in the top ten. As for this clonotype: Because the library targeted alpha chains, this beta chain is an off-target read whose size means little.

Trimming removed 5 bases from V and 4 bases from J, with 10 bases in between. CDR3 length equals 13 residues. This specimen was PBMCs, taken at follow-up. This chain connects TRBV12-3 or TRBV12-4 to TRBJ2-3; D gene unclear. The sequence was obtained from a male donor with early-stage non-small cell lung cancer. The CDR3 nucleotides are TGTGCCAGCAGTGCTATGGCGGCAGATACGCAGTATTTT. It specifies CASSAMAADTQYF.